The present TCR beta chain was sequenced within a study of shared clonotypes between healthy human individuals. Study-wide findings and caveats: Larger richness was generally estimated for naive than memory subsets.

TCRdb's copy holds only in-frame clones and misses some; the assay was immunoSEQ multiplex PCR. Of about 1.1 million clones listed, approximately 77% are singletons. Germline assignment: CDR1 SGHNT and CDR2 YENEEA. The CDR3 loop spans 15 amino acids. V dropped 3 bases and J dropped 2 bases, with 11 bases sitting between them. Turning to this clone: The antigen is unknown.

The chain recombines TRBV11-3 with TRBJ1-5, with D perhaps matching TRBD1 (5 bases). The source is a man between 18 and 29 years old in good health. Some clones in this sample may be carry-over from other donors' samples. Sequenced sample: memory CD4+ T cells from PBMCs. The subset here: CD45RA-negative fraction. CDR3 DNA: TGTGCCAGCAGCTTTACGGGGCCCGGCAATCAGCCCCAGCATTTT. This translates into CASSFTGPGNQPQHF.